A single sample gave rise to the 27 T cell receptor beta chains below, sequenced in a study of CXCR4 blockade with PD-1 therapy in pancreatic cancer. Only in-frame clones appear in the TCRdb table, and some are missing; sequencing was by immunoSEQ multiplex PCR. The data hold around 730 clones, with approximately 30% observed a single time. Sequenced: tumor tissue. The receptors originated from a human donor with pancreatic ductal adenocarcinoma.

Judged by abundance, this clone is medium-sized (0.01 to 0.1%). The rearrangement links TRBV11-3 to TRBJ2-3, with D uncertain. Between the trimmed V and J ends, which lost 3 bases and 6 bases, there was a span of 13 bases. The V gene's germline CDR1 is SGHNT and CDR2 YENEEA. The CDR3 loop spans 14 amino acids. The CDR3 sequence: CASSFEQTVDTQYF. In DNA, the CDR3 is TGTGCCAGCAGCTTTGAACAGACGGTGGATACGCAGTATTTT. Drawing the rest from reference TRBV11-3 and TRBJ2-3, the complete variable domain is EAGVVQSPRYKIIEKKQPVAFWCNPISGHNTLYWYLQNLGQGPELLIRYENEEAVDDSQLPKDRFSAERLKGVDSTLKIQPAELGDSAVYLCASSFEQTVDTQYFGPGTRLTVL.

The chain combines TRBV19 with TRBJ2-1; D is possibly TRBD2 (6 bases). V dropped 3 bases and J dropped 2 bases, with 11 bases sitting between them. CDR3 length: 15 residues. The germline V gene has CDR1 LNHDA and CDR2 SQIVND (reference sequence). The CDR3 sequence: CASSIEEGAYNEQFF. CDR3 nucleotide sequence: TGTGCCAGTAGTATCGAGGAGGGCGCCTACAATGAGCAGTTCTTC. The full variable domain, its missing parts supplied by reference TRBV19 and TRBJ2-1, is DGGITQSPKYLFRKEGQNVTLSCEQNLNHDAMYWYRQDPGQGLRLIYYSQIVNDFQKGDIAEGYSVSREKKESFPLTVTSAQKNPTAFYLCASSIEEGAYNEQFFGPGTRLTVL.

There are a few counts of this clone. The V call is TRBV28, the J call TRBJ1-5; TRBD1 matches at 8 bases. The ends lost 4 bases at V and 2 bases at J; junction bases unmatched: 7. Germline V gene sequence: CDR1 MDHEN, CDR2 SYDVKM. This CDR3 spans 16 amino acids. The CDR3 DNA follows: TGTGCCAGCAGTTCCCAGGGGGCGTTGGGCAATCAGCCCCAGCATTTT. The encoded protein is CASSSQGALGNQPQHF.

This clone occurred once. CDR3 coding DNA: TGTGCCAGTAGTATAAAAGCGGAACTCTACGAGCAGTACTTC. Translating it yields CASSIKAELYEQYF. V is TRBV19 and J is TRBJ2-7; tentative D call: TRBD2 (5 bases). Germline CDR1 reads LNHDA; CDR2 reads SQIVND (reference sequence). The V gene lost 2 bases and the J gene lost 3 bases, with 11 bases spanning the gap. CDR3 length equals 14 residues.

CDR3 in DNA: TGTGCCAGCAGTTTATTTGCCCCGGGACAAGGCAATCAGCCCCAGCATTTT. Its protein product is CASSLFAPGQGNQPQHF. V usage is TRBV28 and J usage is TRBJ1-5, with D maybe TRBD1 (6 bases). The V gene's germline CDR1 is MDHEN and CDR2 SYDVKM. This CDR3 spans 17 amino acids. V lost 1 base and J 2 bases, leaving 15 bases between the germline ends.

This clone has a handful of counts. V usage is TRBV5-1 and J usage is TRBJ1-4; 8 positions agree with TRBD1. The junction had 15 bases not matched to a gene; V was cut back by 4 bases and J by 4 bases. Germline CDR1 and CDR2: SGHRS and YFSETQ. The CDR3 length is 18 residues. The CDR3, as DNA: TGCGCCAGCAGCCCGATTCAGGGGGCGCGTTTCCATAATGAAAAACTGTTTTTT. Its translation is CASSPIQGARFHNEKLFF.

The chain has TRBV25-1 and TRBJ1-5; D unclear. The CDR3 covers 14 residues. Germline CDR1 is MGHDK and CDR2 is SYGVNS. V was clipped by 0 bases and J by 4 bases, with 7 bases between them. In DNA form, the CDR3 reads TGTGCCAGCAGTGAATACGGACCTAATCAGCCCCAGCATTTT. Its protein product is CASSEYGPNQPQHF.

Judged by abundance, this clone is medium-sized (0.01 to 0.1%). CDR3 bases: TGCGCCAGCAGCCAAGAGCGGGGGGGCCAAGAGACCCAGTACTTC. Translating it yields CASSQERGGQETQYF. This chain uses TRBV1 with TRBJ2-5; the table's D call, TRBD2, was not checked against the DNA. TRBV1 counts as a pseudogene. This CDR3 spans 15 amino acids.

This clone is categorized as large (0.1 to 1%). V usage is TRBV11-3 and J usage is TRBJ1-4; D may be TRBD1 (6 bases). The CDR3 is 15 residues long. CDR1 and CDR2 from the germline V gene are SGHNT and YENEEA. V was cut by 6 bases and J by 5 bases, with 16 bases left in between. CDR3 in DNA: TGTGCCAGCAGACCCGTTGGAACAGGGAATGAAAAACTGTTTTTT. As protein: CASRPVGTGNEKLFF. The complete variable domain, with remaining parts taken from reference TRBV11-3 and TRBJ1-4, reads EAGVVQSPRYKIIEKKQPVAFWCNPISGHNTLYWYLQNLGQGPELLIRYENEEAVDDSQLPKDRFSAERLKGVDSTLKIQPAELGDSAVYLCASRPVGTGNEKLFFGSGTQLSVL.

This clone was found a few times. V is TRBV5-1 and J is TRBJ2-7, with TRBD1 as a possible D gene (6 bases). The CDR3 has 14 amino acids. Germline V CDR1 and CDR2: SGHRS, YFSETQ. Trimming left V 4 bases short and J 2 bases short, with 13 bases between. The CDR3 DNA reads as TGCGCCAGCAGCCCCGGGCCAGGGGCCTACGAGCAGTACTTC. The encoded protein is CASSPGPGAYEQYF.

The chain carries TRBV30 and TRBJ2-5; D ambiguous. The germline V gene has CDR1 GTSNPN and CDR2 SVGIG (reference sequence). V dropped 1 base and J dropped 5 bases, with 11 bases sitting between them. The CDR3 length is 13 residues. The CDR3 protein is CAWSESSRETQYF. The DNA for the CDR3 is TGTGCCTGGAGTGAGTCTAGTAGGGAGACCCAGTACTTC.

The rearrangement uses TRBV29-1 and TRBJ1-1; D uncertain. V was shortened by 6 bases and J by 0 bases, with 17 bases between the two germline ends. Per the germline V gene, CDR1 is SQVTM and CDR2 is ANQGSEA. The length of the CDR3 is 15 residues. The CDR3 DNA sequence: TGCAGCGTAGATCTGGGAGGGATAGTGAACACTGAAGCTTTCTTT. Translating gives CSVDLGGIVNTEAFF. Combining the CDR3 with reference TRBV29-1 and TRBJ1-1 gives the whole variable domain SAVISQKPSRDICQRGTSLTIQCQVDSQVTMMFWYRQQPGQSLTLIATANQGSEATYESGFVIDKFPISRPNLTFSTLTVSNMSPEDSSIYLCSVDLGGIVNTEAFFGQGTRLTVV.

This clone was seen more than once but under ten times. The rearrangement uses TRBV15 and TRBJ1-2, with D possibly TRBD1 on 6 matching bases. The V gene lost 4 bases and the J gene lost 5 bases, with 17 bases spanning the gap. The germline V gene has CDR1 LNHNV and CDR2 YYDKDF (reference sequence). CDR3 length: 15 amino acids. The CDR3 DNA sequence: TGTGCCACCAGCACCCGAGAGGGGGGCGCTTATGGCTACACCTTC. Its translation: CATSTREGGAYGYTF.

The chain combines TRBV19 with TRBJ2-6; 7 bases fit TRBD2. The CDR3 length is 17 residues. The germline CDR1 and CDR2 sequences are LNHDA and SQIVND (reference sequence). With V trimmed by 3 bases and J by 0 bases, 5 bases remained unmatched. CDR3: CASSILGGSSGANVLTF. CDR3 coding DNA: TGTGCCAGTAGTATCCTGGGCGGGAGCTCTGGGGCCAACGTCCTGACTTTC.

By frequency in the sample, this clone is medium-sized. J is TRBJ1-2 and V is TRBV11-3; 7 positions match TRBD1. CDR1 is SGHNT, CDR2 YENEEA, per germline. This CDR3 comprises 14 residues. V lost 6 bases and J lost 4; bases outside the gene matches: 8. CDR3 DNA sequence: TGTGCCAGCAGTCCCACAGGGGCGGGCTATGGCTACACCTTC. Translation: CASSPTGAGYGYTF.

This clone was recorded a few times. J is TRBJ1-1 and V is TRBV14; D unclear. The germline gives CDR1 SGHDN, CDR2 FVKESK. V was trimmed by 4 bases and J by 4 bases, leaving 7 bases between them. CDR3 size: 12 residues. CDR3 in DNA: TGTGCCAGCAGCCGGGGAGGCACTGAAGCTTTCTTT. It translates to CASSRGGTEAFF.

The CDR3 loop reads CASSLFAERVNTEAFF. In DNA form, the CDR3 reads TGTGCCAGCAGTTTATTCGCCGAGAGGGTGAACACTGAAGCTTTCTTT. The rearrangement joins TRBV28 to TRBJ1-1; D ambiguous. Deletions cut 1 base from V and 0 bases from J, with 12 bases between. The germline CDR1 and CDR2 sequences are MDHEN and SYDVKM. This CDR3 region has 16 residues.

CDR3 region: CASSHGQDEQFF. CDR3 bases: TGTGCCAGTTCCCACGGGCAGGATGAGCAGTTCTTC. The chain is built from TRBV19 and TRBJ2-1; no firm D call. Germline CDR1 is LNHDA and CDR2 is SQIVND (reference sequence). CDR3 length: 12 amino acids. Trimming stripped 8 bases from V and 8 bases from J, with 13 bases between.

Points on this clone: The junction differs from germline at one of its ends, possibly a read error. J is TRBJ2-2 and V is TRBV6-8; D is uncertain. The CDR3 is 12 residues long. Germline CDR1 and CDR2: MNHGY and SAAAGT. The CDR3 reads CVSSYSFGELFF. The CDR3 DNA follows: TGTGTCAGCAGTTACTCTTTTGGGGAGCTGTTTTTT.

By sample fraction, this clone is large. The chain uses TRBV6-8 and TRBJ2-2; 8 bases line up with TRBD2. The V segment lost 6 bases and the J segment 3 bases; nucleotides outside the gene matches: 3. Germline V gene sequence: CDR1 MNHGY, CDR2 SAAAGT. There are 14 residues in the CDR3. CDR3 sequence reads: CASRVSGDTGELFF. The CDR3 DNA sequence: TGTGCCAGCAGAGTTAGCGGGGACACCGGGGAGCTGTTTTTT.

This clone is a singleton in its sample. The chain uses TRBV30 and TRBJ1-4, with D unresolved. Germline CDR1 is GTSNPN and CDR2 is SVGIG (reference sequence). This CDR3 spans 13 amino acids. Trimming shortened V by 1 base and J by 8 bases, and 11 bases separated the two germline ends. This chain's CDR3 is CAWSELLWEKLFF. The CDR3 DNA sequence: TGTGCCTGGAGTGAACTACTCTGGGAAAAACTGTTTTTT.

This clone was seen more than once but under ten times. This chain links TRBV11-3 with TRBJ2-1, with TRBD2 matching over 11 bases. Germline V gene lookup returns CDR1 SGHNT and CDR2 YENEEA. Trimming at V came to 5 bases and at J to 4 bases, leaving 4 bases not matched to a gene. There are 15 residues in the CDR3. CDR3 in amino acids: CASSPPSGGYNEQFF. CDR3 bases: TGTGCCAGCAGCCCGCCTAGCGGGGGGTACAATGAGCAGTTCTTC.

The gene calls are TRBV28 and TRBJ2-6; TRBD1 might be the D (6 bases). The CDR3 has 15 amino acids. Trimming removed 1 base at V and 4 bases at J, with 8 bases between. The germline CDR1 and CDR2 sequences are MDHEN and SYDVKM. The CDR3 nucleotides read TGTGCCAGCAGTTTATACAGGGCCGGGGCCAACGTCCTGACTTTC. Amino acids: CASSLYRAGANVLTF.

Sample share makes this clone large. The chain employs TRBV11-3 and TRBJ2-7; 7 positions agree with TRBD2. The CDR3 runs 18 residues. J was trimmed by 3 bases and V by 1 base; bases with no gene match: 15. The germline gives CDR1 SGHNT, CDR2 YENEEA. The CDR3 sequence is CASSLGPIATGGIYEQYF. The CDR3 coding sequence is TGTGCCAGCAGCTTAGGGCCCATTGCAACGGGGGGTATCTACGAGCAGTACTTC.

This clone is judged hyperexpanded. This sequence joins TRBV11-3 and TRBJ2-7, with a weak D call TRBD1 (5 bases). Deletions cut 4 bases from V and 1 base from J, with 11 bases between. The CDR3 loop spans 14 amino acids. From germline, CDR1 is SGHNT and CDR2 YENEEA. CDR3 DNA: TGTGCCAGCAGCTATACCGACAGTTCCTACGAGCAGTACTTC. This encodes CASSYTDSSYEQYF.

The rearrangement uses TRBV6-8 and TRBJ1-6, with TRBD1 matching 10 bases. CDR3 length: 16 residues. From germline, CDR1 is MNHGY and CDR2 SAAAGT. V dropped 4 bases and J dropped 3; count of bases not matched to a gene: 3. The CDR3 DNA follows: TGTGCCAGCAGTTCGACAGGGGGCGGCTATAATTCACCCCTCCACTTT. Protein product: CASSSTGGGYNSPLHF.

This clone is a singleton in its sample. The gene calls are TRBV18 and TRBJ2-7, with D perhaps TRBD1 (5 bases). The length of the CDR3 is 13 residues. Germline CDR1 reads KGHSH; CDR2 reads LQKENI. V was trimmed by 2 bases and J by 5 bases, leaving 10 bases between them. The CDR3 bases are TGTGCCAGCTCACCAACAGGCCCCCACGAGCAGTACTTC. Amino acid sequence: CASSPTGPHEQYF.